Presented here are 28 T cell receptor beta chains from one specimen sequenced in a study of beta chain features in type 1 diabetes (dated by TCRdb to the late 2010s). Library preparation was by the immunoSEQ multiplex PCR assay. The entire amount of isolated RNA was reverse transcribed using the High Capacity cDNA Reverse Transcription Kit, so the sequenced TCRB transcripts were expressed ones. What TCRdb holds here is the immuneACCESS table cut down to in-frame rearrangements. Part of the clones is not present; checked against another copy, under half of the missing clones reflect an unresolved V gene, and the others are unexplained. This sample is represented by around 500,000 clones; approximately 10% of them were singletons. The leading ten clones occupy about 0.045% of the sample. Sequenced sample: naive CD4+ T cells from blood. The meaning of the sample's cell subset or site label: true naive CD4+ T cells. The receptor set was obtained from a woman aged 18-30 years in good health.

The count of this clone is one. The CDR3 here is CASSLGAGAPNEQFF. CDR3 nucleotide sequence: TGTGCCAGCAGCTTAGGAGCGGGAGCGCCTAATGAGCAGTTCTTC. The rearrangement joins TRBV7-2 to TRBJ2-1, with TRBD2 matching over 8 bases. This CDR3 is 15 amino acids long. CDR1 is SGHTA, CDR2 FQGNSA, per germline. Trimming took 1 base from V and 7 from J; bases not matched to a gene: 6.

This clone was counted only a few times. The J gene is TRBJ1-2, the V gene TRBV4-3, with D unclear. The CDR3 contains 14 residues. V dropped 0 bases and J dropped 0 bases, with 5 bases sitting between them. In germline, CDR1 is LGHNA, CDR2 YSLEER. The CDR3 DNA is TGCGCCAGCAGCCAAGATATGTCTAACTATGGCTACACCTTC. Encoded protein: CASSQDMSNYGYTF.

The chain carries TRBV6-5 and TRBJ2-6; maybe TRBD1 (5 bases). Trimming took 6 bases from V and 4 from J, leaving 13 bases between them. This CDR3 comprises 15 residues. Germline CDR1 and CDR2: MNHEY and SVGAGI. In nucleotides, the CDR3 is TGTGCCAGCAGCCCCCAGGGTTCCGGGGCCAACGTCCTGACTTTC. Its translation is CASSPQGSGANVLTF.

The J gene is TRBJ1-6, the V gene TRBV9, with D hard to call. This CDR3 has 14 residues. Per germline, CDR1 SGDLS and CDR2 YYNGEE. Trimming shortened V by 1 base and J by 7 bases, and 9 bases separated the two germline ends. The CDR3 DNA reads TGTGCCAGCAGCGTACGTAGGGTCAATTCACCCCTCCACTTT. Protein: CASSVRRVNSPLHF.

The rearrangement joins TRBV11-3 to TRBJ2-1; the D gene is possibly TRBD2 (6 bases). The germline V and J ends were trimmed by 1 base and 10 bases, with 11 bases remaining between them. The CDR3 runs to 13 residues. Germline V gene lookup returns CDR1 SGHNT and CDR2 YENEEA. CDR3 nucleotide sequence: TGTGCCAGCAGCTTAGCGGGAGAGAAAGAGCAGTTCTTC. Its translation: CASSLAGEKEQFF.

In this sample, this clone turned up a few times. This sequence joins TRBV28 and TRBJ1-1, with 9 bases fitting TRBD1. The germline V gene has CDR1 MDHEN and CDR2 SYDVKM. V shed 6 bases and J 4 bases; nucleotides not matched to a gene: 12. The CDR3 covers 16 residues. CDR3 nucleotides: TGTGCCAGCAGGACAAACAGGGGGCGGAGGGTCACTGAAGCTTTCTTT. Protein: CASRTNRGRRVTEAFF.

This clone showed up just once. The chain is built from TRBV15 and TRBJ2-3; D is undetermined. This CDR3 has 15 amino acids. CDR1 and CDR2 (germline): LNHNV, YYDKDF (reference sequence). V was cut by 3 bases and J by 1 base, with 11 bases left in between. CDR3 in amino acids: CATSRGQAGTDTQYF. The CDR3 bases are TGTGCCACCAGCAGGGGCCAGGCTGGCACAGATACGCAGTATTTT.

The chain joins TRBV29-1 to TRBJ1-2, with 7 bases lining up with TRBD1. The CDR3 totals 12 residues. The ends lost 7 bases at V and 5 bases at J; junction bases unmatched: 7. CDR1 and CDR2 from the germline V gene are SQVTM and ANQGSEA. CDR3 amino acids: CSGNRQGYGYTF. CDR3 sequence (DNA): TGCAGCGGGAACAGACAGGGATATGGCTACACCTTC. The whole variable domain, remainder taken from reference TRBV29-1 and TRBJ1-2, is SAVISQKPSRDICQRGTSLTIQCQVDSQVTMMFWYRQQPGQSLTLIATANQGSEATYESGFVIDKFPISRPNLTFSTLTVSNMSPEDSSIYLCSGNRQGYGYTFGSGTRLTVV.

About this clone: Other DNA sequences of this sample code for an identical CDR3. As DNA, the CDR3 is TGCGCCAGCAGCTTGGGGACAGGGCGAGAGCAGTTCTTC. It is translated as CASSLGTGREQFF. The gene calls are TRBV5-1 and TRBJ2-1; 8 bases are a match to TRBD1. The CDR3 is 13 amino acids. From germline, CDR1 is SGHRS and CDR2 YFSETQ. V was clipped by 0 bases and J by 10 bases; unmatched bases: 3.

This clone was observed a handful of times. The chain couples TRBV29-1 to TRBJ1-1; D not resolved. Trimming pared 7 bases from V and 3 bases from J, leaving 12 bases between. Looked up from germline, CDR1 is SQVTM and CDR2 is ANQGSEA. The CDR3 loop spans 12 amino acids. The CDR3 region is CSDGVGYTEAFF. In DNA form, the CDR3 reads TGCAGCGACGGAGTTGGGTACACTGAAGCTTTCTTT.

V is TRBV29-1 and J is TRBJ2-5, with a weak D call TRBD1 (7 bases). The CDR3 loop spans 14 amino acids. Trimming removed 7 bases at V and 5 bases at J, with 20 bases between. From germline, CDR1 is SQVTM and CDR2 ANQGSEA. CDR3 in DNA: TGCAGCGCCGAACCGGGGGACAGAGTGGAGACCCAGTACTTC. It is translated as CSAEPGDRVETQYF.

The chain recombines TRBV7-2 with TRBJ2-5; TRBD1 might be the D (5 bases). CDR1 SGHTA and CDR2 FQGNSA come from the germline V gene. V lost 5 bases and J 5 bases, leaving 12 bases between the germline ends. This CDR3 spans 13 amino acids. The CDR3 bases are TGTGCCAGCAGCCCTCAGGGTAGGGAGACCCAGTACTTC. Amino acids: CASSPQGRETQYF.

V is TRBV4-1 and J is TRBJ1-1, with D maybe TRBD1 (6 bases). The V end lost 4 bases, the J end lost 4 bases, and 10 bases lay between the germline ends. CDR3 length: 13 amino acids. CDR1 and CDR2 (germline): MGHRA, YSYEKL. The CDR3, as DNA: TGCGCCAGCAGCCGGGGGCGGGGCACTGAAGCTTTCTTT. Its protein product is CASSRGRGTEAFF.

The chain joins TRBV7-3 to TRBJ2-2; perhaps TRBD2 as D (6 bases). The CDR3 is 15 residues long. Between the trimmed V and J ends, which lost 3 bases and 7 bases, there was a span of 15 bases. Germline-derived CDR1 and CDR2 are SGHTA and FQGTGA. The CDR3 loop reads CASSLGVAAYGELFF. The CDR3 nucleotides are TGTGCCAGCAGCTTGGGAGTAGCGGCCTACGGGGAGCTGTTTTTT.

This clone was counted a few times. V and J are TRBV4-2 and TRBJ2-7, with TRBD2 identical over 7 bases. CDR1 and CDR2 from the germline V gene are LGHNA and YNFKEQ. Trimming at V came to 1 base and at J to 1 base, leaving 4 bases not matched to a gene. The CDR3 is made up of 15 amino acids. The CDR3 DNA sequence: TGTGCCAGCAGCCAAGGCGATAGCGGGTCCTACGAGCAGTACGTC. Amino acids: CASSQGDSGSYEQYV.

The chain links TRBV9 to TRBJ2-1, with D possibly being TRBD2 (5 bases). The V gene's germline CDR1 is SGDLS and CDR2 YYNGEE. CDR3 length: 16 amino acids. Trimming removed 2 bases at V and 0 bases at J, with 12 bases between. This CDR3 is CASSVSSAISYNEQFF. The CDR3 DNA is TGTGCCAGCAGCGTCAGTAGCGCTATCTCCTACAATGAGCAGTTCTTC.

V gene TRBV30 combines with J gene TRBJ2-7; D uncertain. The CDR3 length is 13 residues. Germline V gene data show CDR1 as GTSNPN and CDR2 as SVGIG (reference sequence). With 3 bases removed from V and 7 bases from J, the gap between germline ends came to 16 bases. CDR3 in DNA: TGTGCCTGGAGAAGTTGGGCAGGAAGGGAGCAGTACTTC. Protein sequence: CAWRSWAGREQYF.

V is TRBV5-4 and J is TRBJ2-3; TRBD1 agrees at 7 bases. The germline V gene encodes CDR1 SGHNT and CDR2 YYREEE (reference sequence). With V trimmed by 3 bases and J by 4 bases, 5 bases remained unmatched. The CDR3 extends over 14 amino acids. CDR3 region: CASSSGTAPDTQYF. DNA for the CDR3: TGTGCCAGCAGCTCGGGGACAGCGCCAGATACGCAGTATTTT.

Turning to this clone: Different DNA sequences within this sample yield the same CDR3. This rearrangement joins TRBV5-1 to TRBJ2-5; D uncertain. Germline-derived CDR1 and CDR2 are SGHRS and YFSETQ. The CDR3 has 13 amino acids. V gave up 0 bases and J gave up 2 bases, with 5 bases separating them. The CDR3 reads CASSLGSQETQYF. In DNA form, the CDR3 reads TGCGCCAGCAGCTTGGGGTCTCAAGAGACCCAGTACTTC. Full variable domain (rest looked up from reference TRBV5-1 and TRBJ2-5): KAGVTQTPRYLIKTRGQQVTLSCSPISGHRSVSWYQQTPGQGLQFLFEYFSETQRNKGNFPGRFSGRQFSNSRSEMNVSTLELGDSALYLCASSLGSQETQYFGPGTRLLVL.

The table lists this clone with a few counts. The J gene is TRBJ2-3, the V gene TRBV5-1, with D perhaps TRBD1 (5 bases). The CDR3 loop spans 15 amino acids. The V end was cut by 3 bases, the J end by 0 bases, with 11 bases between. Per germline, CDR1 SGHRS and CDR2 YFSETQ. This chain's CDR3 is CASSSTTASTDTQYF. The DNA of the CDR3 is TGCGCCAGCAGCTCGACGACAGCTAGCACAGATACGCAGTATTTT.

This CDR3 is CAISESGTYQEQFF. CDR3 DNA: TGTGCCATCAGTGAGTCGGGGACTTATCAGGAGCAGTTCTTC. The chain couples TRBV10-3 to TRBJ2-1; maybe TRBD2 (6 bases). V lost 0 bases to trimming and J lost 10 bases, with 13 bases between them. CDR1 ENHRY and CDR2 SYGVKD come from the germline V gene. The CDR3 length is 14 residues.

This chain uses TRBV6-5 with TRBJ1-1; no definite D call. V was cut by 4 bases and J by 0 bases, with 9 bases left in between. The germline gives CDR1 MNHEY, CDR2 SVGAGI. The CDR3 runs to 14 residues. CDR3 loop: CASSSEPLNTEAFF. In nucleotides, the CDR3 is TGTGCCAGCAGTTCAGAGCCTTTGAACACTGAAGCTTTCTTT.

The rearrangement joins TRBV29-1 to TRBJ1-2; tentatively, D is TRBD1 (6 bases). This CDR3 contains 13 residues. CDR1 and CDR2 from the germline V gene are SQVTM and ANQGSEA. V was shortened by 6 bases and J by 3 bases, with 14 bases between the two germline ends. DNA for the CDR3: TGCAGCGTCCCACCGGAGGGGGACTATGGCTACACCTTC. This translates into CSVPPEGDYGYTF.

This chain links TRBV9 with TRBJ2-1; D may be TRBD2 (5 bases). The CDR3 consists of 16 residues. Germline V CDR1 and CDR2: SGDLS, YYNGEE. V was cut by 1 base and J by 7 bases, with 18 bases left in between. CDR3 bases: TGTGCCAGCAGCGTAAGTTCACGGGAATTTTATAATGAGCAGTTCTTC. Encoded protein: CASSVSSREFYNEQFF. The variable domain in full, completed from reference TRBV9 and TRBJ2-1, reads DSGVTQTPKHLITATGQRVTLRCSPRSGDLSVYWYQQSLDQGLQFLIQYYNGEERAKGNILERFSAQQFPDLHSELNLSSLELGDSALYFCASSVSSREFYNEQFFGPGTRLTVL.

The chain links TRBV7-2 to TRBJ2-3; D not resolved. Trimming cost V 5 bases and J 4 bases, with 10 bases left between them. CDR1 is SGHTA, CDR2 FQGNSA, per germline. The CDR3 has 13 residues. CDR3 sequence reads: CASSMPLPDTQYF. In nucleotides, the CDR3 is TGTGCCAGCAGCATGCCACTCCCAGATACGCAGTATTTT.

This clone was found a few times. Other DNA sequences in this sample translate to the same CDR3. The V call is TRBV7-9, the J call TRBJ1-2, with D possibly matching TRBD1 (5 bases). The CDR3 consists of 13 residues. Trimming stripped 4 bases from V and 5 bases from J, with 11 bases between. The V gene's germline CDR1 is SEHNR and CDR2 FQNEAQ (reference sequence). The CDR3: CASSSGTAYGYTF. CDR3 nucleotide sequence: TGTGCCAGCAGCTCCGGGACTGCATATGGCTACACCTTC.

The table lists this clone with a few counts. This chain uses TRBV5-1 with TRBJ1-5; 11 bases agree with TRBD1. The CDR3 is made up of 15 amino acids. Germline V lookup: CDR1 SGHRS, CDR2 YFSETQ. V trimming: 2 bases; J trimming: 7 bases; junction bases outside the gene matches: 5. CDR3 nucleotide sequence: TGCGCCAGCAGCTTCGGGACAGGGGGACGGCAGCCCCAGCATTTT. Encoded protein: CASSFGTGGRQPQHF. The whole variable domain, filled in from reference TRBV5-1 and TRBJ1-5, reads KAGVTQTPRYLIKTRGQQVTLSCSPISGHRSVSWYQQTPGQGLQFLFEYFSETQRNKGNFPGRFSGRQFSNSRSEMNVSTLELGDSALYLCASSFGTGGRQPQHFGDGTRLSIL.

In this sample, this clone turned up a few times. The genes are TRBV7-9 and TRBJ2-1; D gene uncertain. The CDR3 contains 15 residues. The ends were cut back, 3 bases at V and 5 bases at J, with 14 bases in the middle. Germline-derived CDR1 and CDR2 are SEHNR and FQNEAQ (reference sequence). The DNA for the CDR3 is TGTGCCAGCAGCTTTTTGGCAGGCTATAACAATGAGCAGTTCTTC. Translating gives CASSFLAGYNNEQFF.